The 11 T cell receptor beta chains below were found in one sample sequenced in a study of shared clonotypes between healthy human individuals (dated by TCRdb to the early 2020s). The receptor library was made with the immunoSEQ multiplex PCR assay. Sourced from immuneACCESS, this table was stored by TCRdb with only in-frame sequences that have V and J called. A share of the clones is absent; for the studies checked, an unresolved V gene accounts for under half, and the remainder has no known explanation. This sample is represented by about 2.4 million clones; approximately 90% of them were singletons. 0.11% to 0.15% of the sample rests with the top ten. Sequenced material: naive CD4+ T cells sorted from blood. The sample's cell subset or site label is to be understood as: CD45RA+ positively selected. The receptor source for this set is a man between 18 and 35 years old in good health.

The V and J genes are TRBV6-6 and TRBJ2-7; the D gene is possibly TRBD1 (6 bases). The V end was cut by 7 bases, the J end by 6 bases, with 16 bases between. Germline CDR1 is MNHNY and CDR2 is SVGAGI (reference sequence). There are 13 residues in the CDR3. CDR3 sequence: CASKVDSLGEQYF. DNA of the CDR3: TGTGCCAGCAAGGTGGACAGCTTAGGCGAGCAGTACTTC.

The rearrangement uses TRBV5-5 and TRBJ2-5; D may be TRBD1 (6 bases). Between the trimmed V and J ends, which lost 4 bases and 1 base, there was a span of 11 bases. Germline values: CDR1 SGHKS, CDR2 YYEKEE (reference sequence). This CDR3 contains 14 residues. The CDR3 DNA sequence: TGTGCCAGCAGCCACACGACAGGCCAAGAGACCCAGTACTTC. This encodes CASSHTTGQETQYF.

V and J are TRBV29-1 and TRBJ2-1; D call uncertain. Germline V gives CDR1 SQVTM, CDR2 ANQGSEA. The CDR3 extends over 15 amino acids. V shed 7 bases and J shed 7 bases, with 23 bases lying between them. The CDR3 here is CSGKSPNLQLNEQFF. The CDR3 nucleotides read TGCAGCGGAAAAAGTCCGAACTTACAACTGAATGAGCAGTTCTTC.

The rearrangement links TRBV28 to TRBJ1-2; D not resolved. V lost 10 bases and J lost 1, with 13 bases in between. Germline V gene data show CDR1 as MDHEN and CDR2 as SYDVKM. The CDR3 totals 13 residues. CDR3 in amino acids: CAISRESNYGYTF. The CDR3 nucleotides read TGTGCCATCTCGAGGGAAAGTAACTATGGCTACACCTTC.

The chain has TRBV30 and TRBJ1-2; 9 bases map to TRBD1. The CDR3 runs 15 residues. CDR1 is GTSNPN and CDR2 is SVGIG in the germline V gene (reference sequence). Trimming removed 0 bases from V and 4 bases from J; junction bases left unmatched: 6. CDR3 protein: CAWSVGQGTSYGYTF. In nucleotides, the CDR3 is TGTGCCTGGAGTGTAGGACAGGGGACCAGCTATGGCTACACCTTC.

This chain connects TRBV5-1 to TRBJ2-2; possibly TRBD1 or TRBD2 for D (5 bases each). Trimming cost V 4 bases and J 1 base, with 11 bases left between them. CDR1 is SGHRS, CDR2 YFSETQ, per germline. This CDR3 comprises 15 residues. This CDR3 is CASSAGTMNTGELFF. The CDR3 DNA follows: TGCGCCAGCAGCGCCGGGACGATGAACACCGGGGAGCTGTTTTTT.

The chain uses TRBV10-3 and TRBJ2-3; 8 positions agree with TRBD1. Trimming at V came to 10 bases and at J to 0 bases, leaving 3 bases not matched to a gene. Germline V lookup: CDR1 ENHRY, CDR2 SYGVKD. The CDR3 has 13 residues. For the CDR3, the DNA is TGTGCCAGCGGACAGGGAAGCACAGATACGCAGTATTTT. Protein sequence: CASGQGSTDTQYF.

V and J are TRBV4-3 and TRBJ2-1; D perhaps matches TRBD2 (6 bases). CDR3 length equals 14 residues. V shed 4 bases and J shed 7 bases, with 14 bases lying between them. Germline CDR1 is LGHNA and CDR2 is YSLEER. CDR3 sequence: CASSPGLAINEQFF. The CDR3 DNA follows: TGCGCCAGCAGCCCGGGCCTAGCGATTAATGAGCAGTTCTTC.

The V and J genes are TRBV19 and TRBJ1-6, with 9 positions matching TRBD1. Germline V gene data show CDR1 as LNHDA and CDR2 as SQIVND (reference sequence). The junction had 6 bases not matched to a gene; V was cut back by 6 bases and J by 6 bases. The CDR3 is 15 residues long. CDR3 region: CASSLQGAGNSPLHF. The DNA for the CDR3 is TGTGCCAGTAGCCTACAGGGGGCAGGTAATTCACCCCTCCACTTT. Filled out from reference TRBV19 and TRBJ1-6, the complete variable domain reads DGGITQSPKYLFRKEGQNVTLSCEQNLNHDAMYWYRQDPGQGLRLIYYSQIVNDFQKGDIAEGYSVSREKKESFPLTVTSAQKNPTAFYLCASSLQGAGNSPLHFGNGTRLTVT.

This chain links TRBV28 with TRBJ1-1; D might be TRBD1 (5 bases). The germline V gene has CDR1 MDHEN and CDR2 SYDVKM. The CDR3 is 13 residues long. Trimming cost V 7 bases and J 2 bases, with 11 bases left between them. CDR3: CASKLTGNTEAFF. In DNA form, the CDR3 reads TGTGCCAGCAAACTTACAGGTAACACTGAAGCTTTCTTT.

The chain recombines TRBV11-3 with TRBJ2-7; unclear D gene. This CDR3 has 15 residues. The V gene's germline CDR1 is SGHNT and CDR2 YENEEA. V dropped 1 base and J dropped 7 bases, with 17 bases sitting between them. CDR3 region: CASSLGGRGEEEQYF. The CDR3 bases are TGTGCCAGCAGCTTAGGTGGCAGAGGCGAGGAGGAGCAGTACTTC. Full variable domain (outside the CDR3, taken from reference TRBV11-3 and TRBJ2-7): EAGVVQSPRYKIIEKKQPVAFWCNPISGHNTLYWYLQNLGQGPELLIRYENEEAVDDSQLPKDRFSAERLKGVDSTLKIQPAELGDSAVYLCASSLGGRGEEEQYFGPGTRLTVT.